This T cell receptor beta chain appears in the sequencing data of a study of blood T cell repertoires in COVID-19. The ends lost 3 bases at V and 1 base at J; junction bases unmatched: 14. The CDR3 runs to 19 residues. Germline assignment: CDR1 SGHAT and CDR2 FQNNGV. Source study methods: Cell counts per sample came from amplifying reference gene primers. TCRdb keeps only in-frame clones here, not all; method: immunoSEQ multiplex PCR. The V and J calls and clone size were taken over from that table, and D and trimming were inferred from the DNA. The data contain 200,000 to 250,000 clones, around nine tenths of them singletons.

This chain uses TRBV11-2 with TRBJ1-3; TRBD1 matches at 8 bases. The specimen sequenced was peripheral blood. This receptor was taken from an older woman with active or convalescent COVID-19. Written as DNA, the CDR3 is TGTGCCAGCAGCTTTCACAGGGGGTCGAACCCTGGATCTGGAAACACCATATATTTT. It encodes CASSFHRGSNPGSGNTIYF. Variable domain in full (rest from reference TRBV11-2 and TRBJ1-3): EAGVAQSPRYKIIEKRQSVAFWCNPISGHATLYWYQQILGQGPKLLIQFQNNGVVDDSQLPKDRFSAERLKGVDSTLKIQPAKLEDSAVYLCASSFHRGSNPGSGNTIYFGEGSWLTVV.